The sequence of this T cell receptor (beta chain) was determined in a study of T cells in Graves' hyperthyroidism and ophthalmopathy. The overall study: Peripheral blood was collected at initial diagnosis, before any treatment.

This clonotype has ten or more counts. Its specificity is not known. Study-level results: Within blood appeared most thyroid clonotypes that had expanded above 0.001.

Germline values: CDR1 SGDLS, CDR2 YYNGEE. V lost 0 bases, J lost 0 bases, and 7 bases lay in between. There are 14 residues in the CDR3. RNA transcripts served as the template for amplifying TCR beta CDR3 regions. The HTBI primer set drove a first-round RT-PCR of the TCR CDR3. TCRdb fed the multiplex PCR reads into MiXCR, producing one record per CDR3 protein. Altogether approximately 100,000 distinct CDR3 sequences are present, approximately 48% being singletons, with the ten largest covering roughly 26%. J is TRBJ2-7 and V is TRBV9; TRBD2 might be the D (5 bases). The receptor comes from a man between 35 and 55 years old with Graves' hyperthyroidism. Sequencing was performed on blood. The CDR3 DNA reads as TGTGCCAGCAGCGTAGTGGGGAGCTCCTACGAGCAGTACTTC. Translating it yields CASSVVGSSYEQYF. The entire variable domain, with the rest obtained from reference TRBV9 and TRBJ2-7, is as follows: DSGVTQTPKHLITATGQRVTLRCSPRSGDLSVYWYQQSLDQGLQFLIQYYNGEERAKGNILERFSAQQFPDLHSELNLSSLELGDSALYFCASSVVGSSYEQYFGPGTRLTVT.